The 9 T cell receptor beta chains reported below all come from one sample, sequenced in a study of T-cell reconstitution after alpha-beta-depleted transplantation in children. The authors prepared the TCRbeta library with unique molecular identifiers. One entry per CDR3 protein, called by TCRdb with MiXCR from the PCR reads. The table shows 90,000 to 100,000 distinct CDR3 sequences, with under 25% occurring only once. The sample in question was PBMCs, obtained before TCRalphabeta/CD19-depleted stem cell transplant. The receptor source for this set is a boy aged 2 to 10 with acute lymphoblastic leukemia, due to receive a stem cell transplant.

The chain is built from TRBV12-3 or TRBV12-4 and TRBJ2-7; 11 bases align to TRBD2. This CDR3 is built from 18 residues. Germline trimming cut 5 bases from V and 1 base from J; bases unmatched to any gene: 13. In DNA, the CDR3 is TGTGCCAGCAGTCCACTAGCGGGAGAAGGTGAGAGGTCCTACGAGCAGTACTTC. Its translation is CASSPLAGEGERSYEQYF.

V is TRBV12-3 or TRBV12-4 and J is TRBJ1-6; TRBD1 aligns across 7 bases. The V segment lost 6 bases and the J segment 5 bases; nucleotides outside the gene matches: 4. The CDR3 length is 14 residues. CDR3 DNA: TGTGCCAGCAGACGGGACAGAAATAATTCACCCCTCCACTTT. Protein: CASRRDRNNSPLHF.

This clonotype was seen a few times. The chain couples TRBV5-1 to TRBJ2-2; no clear D gene. The CDR3 consists of 13 residues. Germline V gene data show CDR1 as SGHRS and CDR2 as YFSETQ. V was pared by 7 bases and J by 4 bases, with 11 bases between. The CDR3 region has the DNA TGCGCCAGCCGAGATGATCTCACCGGGGAGCTGTTTTTT. Amino acid sequence: CASRDDLTGELFF.

The chain carries TRBV5-1 and TRBJ2-6; D is perhaps TRBD2 (6 bases). CDR1 SGHRS and CDR2 YFSETQ come from the germline V gene. This CDR3 is 18 amino acids long. V was shortened by 5 bases and J by 0 bases, with 18 bases between the two germline ends. The CDR3 reads CASSKDGGGGSGANVLTF. The DNA for the CDR3 is TGCGCCAGCAGTAAGGACGGGGGTGGCGGCTCTGGGGCCAACGTCCTGACTTTC. The whole variable domain, filled in from reference TRBV5-1 and TRBJ2-6, reads KAGVTQTPRYLIKTRGQQVTLSCSPISGHRSVSWYQQTPGQGLQFLFEYFSETQRNKGNFPGRFSGRQFSNSRSEMNVSTLELGDSALYLCASSKDGGGGSGANVLTFGAGSRLTVL.

The chain employs TRBV3-1 and TRBJ2-1; TRBD2 might be the D (6 bases). Trimming removed 1 base from V and 4 bases from J, with 17 bases in between. The length of the CDR3 is 17 residues. Looked up from germline, CDR1 is LGHDT and CDR2 is YNNKEL (reference sequence). CDR3 in amino acids: CASSQASAGLQYNEQFF. The CDR3 DNA sequence: TGTGCCAGCAGCCAAGCGAGTGCGGGACTCCAATACAATGAGCAGTTCTTC.

This clonotype was observed many times. The V call is TRBV5-1, the J call TRBJ2-7; either TRBD1 or TRBD2 may fit D (6 bases each). V was clipped by 6 bases and J by 3 bases, with 13 bases between them. The CDR3 is made up of 13 amino acids. From germline, CDR1 is SGHRS and CDR2 YFSETQ. The CDR3 DNA is TGCGCCAGCACCGGGGGCTCGGGCTACGAGCAGTACTTC. Protein sequence: CASTGGSGYEQYF.

In this sample, this clonotype turned up a few times. The chain is built from TRBV28 and TRBJ2-3; TRBD2 might be the D (7 bases). V was cut by 6 bases and J by 6 bases, with 13 bases left in between. Germline CDR1 reads MDHEN; CDR2 reads SYDVKM. The CDR3 loop spans 13 amino acids. The CDR3: CASSLGGVDTQYF. The CDR3 DNA reads TGTGCCAGCAGCCTAGGGGGGGTGGATACGCAGTATTTT.

V usage is TRBV6-5 and J usage is TRBJ2-7; D tentatively reads TRBD1 or TRBD2 (5 bases each). Germline V lookup: CDR1 MNHEY, CDR2 SVGAGI. This CDR3 has 17 amino acids. The V gene lost 2 bases and the J gene lost 3 bases, with 20 bases spanning the gap. CDR3 residues: CASSYEIEGFFNYEQYF. The CDR3 nucleotides read TGTGCCAGCAGTTACGAGATTGAGGGGTTTTTTAACTACGAGCAGTACTTC.

This clonotype was observed a handful of times. J is TRBJ2-7 and V is TRBV2; D unclear. Per the germline V gene, CDR1 is SNHLY and CDR2 is FYNNEI. V was cut by 7 bases and J by 5 bases, with 12 bases left in between. The CDR3 consists of 12 residues. CDR3 residues: CASIAGVNEQYF. CDR3 bases: TGTGCCAGCATAGCAGGAGTGAACGAGCAGTACTTC.